This is a list of T cell receptor beta chains from one sample in a study of blood T cell repertoires in COVID-19. Assay used: immunoSEQ multiplex PCR; TCRdb lists only in-frame clones, some missing. The table lists 110,000 or so clones, 70% to 85% of them singletons. The sample comprised peripheral blood. All receptors derive from a woman older than 75 with active or convalescent COVID-19. The CDR3 runs from the conserved cysteine through the conserved F or W. A D gene is named only where the DNA matches it firmly. Some rows mark clone size as missing; the rest say once, few, many or name a class of expanded clone.

V	size	D	length	J	CDR3	DNA
TRBV6-5	.	.	16	TRBJ2-3	CASSYSGQPITDTQYF	TGTGCCAGCAGTTACTCGGGACAACCTATTACAGATACGCAGTATTTT
TRBV12-5	.	.	12	TRBJ2-7	CASGLDGGEQYF	TGTGCTAGTGGTTTGGACGGAGGGGAGCAGTACTTC
TRBV19	.	.	13	TRBJ1-1	CASSIHSNTEAFF	TGTGCCAGTAGTATCCACTCGAACACTGAAGCTTTCTTT
TRBV5-4	.	TRBD1	14	TRBJ1-4	CASSLEDRAEKLFF	TGTGCCAGCAGCTTGGAGGACAGGGCTGAAAAACTGTTTTTT
TRBV6-1	once	.	12	TRBJ2-7	CASSEITSEQYF	TGTGCCAGCAGTGAGATTACTAGCGAGCAGTACTTC
TRBV19	.	TRBD1	19	TRBJ1-5	CASSSDHRDRAFSNQPQHF	TGTGCCAGTTCCAGCGACCACCGGGACAGAGCTTTTAGCAATCAGCCCCAGCATTTT
TRBV6-5	.	.	13	TRBJ1-3	CASSARRGNTIYF	TGTGCCAGCAGCGCCCGGAGGGGAAACACCATATATTTT
TRBV5-1	once	TRBD1	15	TRBJ2-7	CASSWGDREVNEQYF	TGCGCCAGCAGCTGGGGGGACAGGGAGGTCAACGAGCAGTACTTC
TRBV6-2/TRBV6-3	.	TRBD2	15	TRBJ2-3	CASSYGGTTTDTQYF	TGTGCCAGCAGTTACGGTGGGACTACCACAGATACGCAGTATTTT
TRBV7-9	.	TRBD1	14	TRBJ1-2	CASSPQTGGDGYTF	TGTGCCAGCAGCCCCCAAACAGGGGGCGACGGCTACACCTTC
TRBV3-1/TRBV3-2	.	TRBD2	17	TRBJ2-7	CASSLTLAEERPYEQYF	TGTGCCAGCAGCCTGACCCTAGCGGAGGAGAGGCCCTACGAGCAGTACTTC
TRBV2	.	.	15	TRBJ1-2	CASRLGRGADYGYTF	TGTGCCAGCAGGCTAGGCAGGGGCGCTGACTATGGCTACACCTTC
TRBV29-1	.	.	17	TRBJ1-5	CSVDGGDKGPGNQPQHF	TGCAGCGTAGACGGGGGGGATAAAGGGCCGGGCAATCAGCCCCAGCATTTT
TRBV7-6	.	TRBD2	15	TRBJ2-5	CASSRLAGGPGTQYF	TGTGCCAGCAGCCGCCTAGCGGGAGGGCCTGGGACCCAGTACTTC
TRBV15	.	TRBD1	14	TRBJ2-1	CATRIGQGADEQFF	TGTGCCACCAGGATAGGACAGGGGGCCGATGAGCAGTTCTTC
TRBV7-2	.	TRBD1	13	TRBJ1-1	CASSFGTDTEAFF	TGTGCCAGCAGTTTCGGGACAGACACTGAAGCTTTCTTT
TRBV4-2	.	.	16	TRBJ1-3	CASSQVLGAGGNTIYF	TGTGCCAGCAGCCAAGTCTTGGGGGCAGGTGGAAACACCATATATTTT
TRBV11-2	few	.	16	TRBJ1-4	CASSLGAGTFWEKLFF	TGTGCCAGCAGCTTAGGCGCCGGGACATTTTGGGAAAAACTGTTTTTT
TRBV18	.	TRBD1	19	TRBJ1-5	CASSPSPGLTGDTNQPQHF	TGTGCCAGCTCGCCCAGTCCGGGACTCACAGGGGATACCAATCAGCCCCAGCATTTT
TRBV6-5	.	.	14	TRBJ1-1	CASNLRQVLTEAFF	TGTGCCAGCAACCTTCGACAGGTACTCACTGAAGCTTTCTTT
TRBV18	.	TRBD2	18	TRBJ2-7	CASSPPGLAGQGLYEQYF	TGTGCCAGCTCACCCCCGGGACTAGCGGGACAAGGGCTCTACGAGCAGTACTTC
TRBV7-2	.	TRBD1	16	TRBJ2-1	CASSGQAGTGGFEQFF	TGTGCCAGCAGCGGGCAGGCCGGGACAGGTGGATTTGAGCAGTTCTTC
TRBV2	.	TRBD1	14	TRBJ1-6	CASSPGGGTSPLHF	TGTGCCAGCAGCCCAGGGGGTGGAACCTCACCCCTCCACTTT
TRBV7-9	.	TRBD1	12	TRBJ2-1	CASRPDRGAWFF	TGTGCCAGCAGGCCTGACAGGGGCGCTTGGTTCTTC
TRBV5-1	.	.	16	TRBJ1-5	CASSLEGAAVNQPQHF	TGCGCCAGCAGCTTGGAAGGGGCTGCGGTCAATCAGCCCCAGCATTTT
TRBV12-3/TRBV12-4	.	.	11	TRBJ1-2	CASSYDRTPAF	TGTGCCAGCAGTTACGATCGGACACCAGCCTTC
TRBV11-2	.	.	13	TRBJ1-1	CASSLDRLVEAFF	TGTGCCAGCAGCTTAGACAGGCTCGTAGAAGCTTTCTTT
TRBV14	.	.	16	TRBJ2-2	CASSQVHGGLGGELFF	TGTGCCAGCAGCCAAGTTCACGGGGGGCTCGGCGGGGAGCTGTTTTTT
TRBV19	.	TRBD1	19	TRBJ1-2	CASRRGTGTIRDRDSGYTF	TGTGCCAGTAGAAGGGGGACGGGGACCATTCGGGACAGGGATTCTGGCTACACCTTC
TRBV15	.	TRBD2	15	TRBJ2-7	CATSRDLAASYEQYF	TGTGCCACCAGCAGAGATCTAGCGGCCTCCTACGAGCAGTACTTC
TRBV28	.	TRBD2	16	TRBJ2-3	CASSLGLAGFTDTQYF	TGTGCCAGCAGTTTAGGACTAGCGGGGTTCACAGATACGCAGTATTTT
TRBV6-2/TRBV6-3	.	TRBD2	15	TRBJ2-3	CASSSGILGADTQYF	TGTGCCAGCAGTAGCGGGATCCTAGGGGCAGATACGCAGTATTTT
TRBV9	once	.	17	TRBJ2-6	CASSVVGAGSGANVLTF	TGTGCCAGCAGCGTAGTAGGCGCGGGCTCTGGGGCCAACGTCCTGACTTTC
TRBV18	.	.	15	TRBJ2-5	CASSPATGDQETQYF	TGTGCCAGCTCACCAGCCACAGGAGATCAAGAGACCCAGTACTTC
TRBV28	.	.	13	TRBJ2-1	CASSHSGENEQFF	TGTGCCAGCAGCCATTCCGGGGAAAATGAGCAGTTCTTC
TRBV18	.	.	15	TRBJ2-2	CASSPRTANTGELFF	TGTGCCAGCTCACCAAGGACAGCGAACACCGGGGAGCTGTTTTTT
TRBV18	.	.	16	TRBJ1-3	CASSLNPTDSGNTIYF	TGTGCCAGCTCACTCAACCCGACAGACTCTGGAAACACCATATATTTT
TRBV7-9	.	.	13	TRBJ1-2	CASSFRGADGYTF	TGTGCCAGCAGCTTCCGGGGGGCGGATGGCTACACCTTC
TRBV18	.	TRBD1	13	TRBJ1-5	CASSPGGDQPQHF	TGTGCCAGCTCGCCAGGGGGCGATCAGCCCCAGCATTTT
TRBV10-1	few	TRBD2	15	TRBJ2-3	CASSVGLAVTDTQYF	TGCGCCAGCAGCGTGGGACTAGCGGTCACAGATACGCAGTATTTT
TRBV9	.	TRBD1	15	TRBJ1-5	CASSVGQGGNQPQHF	TGTGCCAGCAGCGTAGGACAGGGTGGCAATCAGCCCCAGCATTTT
TRBV6-5	.	.	14	TRBJ1-4	CASSYLTGNEKLFF	TGTGCCAGCAGTTACCTCACAGGGAATGAAAAACTGTTTTTT
TRBV5-1	.	TRBD1	15	TRBJ2-5	CASSLGGQGQETQYF	TGCGCCAGCAGCTTGGGGGGACAGGGCCAAGAGACCCAGTACTTC
TRBV14	.	.	14	TRBJ2-3	CASSQIQGTDTQYF	TGTGCCAGCAGCCAGATACAGGGCACAGATACGCAGTATTTT
TRBV28	.	.	14	TRBJ1-5	CASISGTSNQPQHF	TGTGCCAGCATTTCCGGGACATCGAATCAGCCCCAGCATTTT
TRBV6-5	.	.	15	TRBJ2-3	CASSYSARGTDTQYF	TGTGCCAGCAGTTACTCGGCGCGGGGCACAGATACGCAGTATTTT
TRBV24-1	.	.	15	TRBJ2-2	CATSDFPQKTGELFF	TGTGCCACCAGTGATTTCCCTCAGAAAACCGGGGAGCTGTTTTTT
TRBV28	.	TRBD1	14	TRBJ1-1	CASRAGQMNTEAFF	TGTGCCAGCAGGGCGGGACAGATGAACACTGAAGCTTTCTTT
TRBV10-3	.	.	12	TRBJ1-1	CASGTPNTEAFF	TGTGCCAGTGGGACACCGAACACTGAAGCTTTCTTT
TRBV4-2	.	TRBD1	15	TRBJ2-5	CASSQARGRGETQYF	TGTGCCAGCAGCCAAGCTAGGGGGCGCGGAGAGACCCAGTACTTC
TRBV5-4	few	.	16	TRBJ2-7	CASSLTPGVSNYEQYF	TGTGCCAGCAGCCTGACCCCAGGGGTCTCGAACTACGAGCAGTACTTC
TRBV18	.	TRBD1	13	TRBJ1-3	CASSPPDRTAIYF	TGTGCCAGCTCACCACCGGACAGGACGGCCATATATTTT
TRBV11-2	.	.	14	TRBJ1-4	CASSPRNRIEKLFF	TGTGCCAGCAGCCCGAGAAACAGGATCGAAAAACTGTTTTTT
TRBV11-2	.	TRBD1	16	TRBJ2-3	CASSRTGTGSTDTQYF	TGTGCCAGCAGCAGAACCGGGACAGGTTCCACAGATACGCAGTATTTT
TRBV13	once	.	14	TRBJ1-1	CASSPRGRNTEAFF	TGTGCCAGCAGCCCCAGGGGTAGGAACACTGAAGCTTTCTTT